This T cell receptor beta chain derives from a study of T cells in tuberculosis. Study details: A South African cohort included IGRA-negative adolescents, latently infected IGRA-positive adolescents and adults with active tuberculosis.

This clone occurred once. The antigen is unknown. General study points: Samples were chosen by availability of cryopreserved specimens.

The CDR3 extends over 16 amino acids. V was clipped by 5 bases and J by 8 bases; unmatched bases: 8. Germline values: CDR1 MNHEY, CDR2 SMNVEV (reference sequence). Generated by immunoSEQ multiplex PCR, the TCRdb table keeps only in-frame clones and is missing some. The top ten clones hold about 2% of a sample with 30,000 to 40,000 clones, about 89% of them seen once. This sequence was found in a donor between 10 and 29 years old with latent tuberculosis or without tuberculosis infection. Material: PBMCs. The V call is TRBV27, the J call TRBJ2-1; 14 bases are a match to TRBD2. The CDR3 DNA follows: TGTGCCAGCAGTCGGTGGGGACTAGCGGGAGAGTATGAGCAGTTCTTC. The encoded protein is CASSRWGLAGEYEQFF.